A selection of T cell receptor beta chains follows, all from one sample in a study of T cell clonotyping in hematopoietic cell transplantation. Clones were sequenced by immunoSEQ multiplex PCR, and TCRdb holds only the in-frame ones, with some missing. The sample includes 25,000 to 35,000 clones, 85% to 95% seen only once; the top ten take 2% to 2.5%. The sequences come from peripheral blood mononuclear cells, collected before stem cell transplant. The receptors were gathered from a man between 45 and 60 years old with acute myeloid leukemia. Some clones in this sample may be carry-over from other donors' samples. CDR3s include the opening cysteine and the closing phenylalanine or tryptophan. D genes are given only for firm matches. Clone size is given for some rows only: seen once, a few or many times, or a class if the clone is expanded.

v_gene	abundance	d_gene	j_gene	CDR3aa	CDR3nt
TRBV28	-	TRBD2	TRBJ2-7	CASSSRRRLAGRSSYEQYF	TGTGCCAGCAGTTCCAGGCGCAGACTAGCGGGACGAAGCTCCTACGAGCAGTACTTC
TRBV28	-	-	TRBJ2-5	CASSLGPRETQYF	TGTGCCAGCAGTTTAGGGCCACGGGAGACCCAGTACTTC
TRBV4-2	few	-	TRBJ1-4	CASSAQELTKKLFF	TGTGCCAGCAGCGCCCAAGAGTTGACGAAAAAACTGTTTTTT
TRBV28	-	-	TRBJ2-3	CASSFAWGQYF	TGTGCCAGCAGTTTTGCGTGGGGGCAGTATTTT
TRBV27	-	TRBD1	TRBJ2-7	CASSLDRVGYEQYF	TGTGCCAGCAGTTTAGACAGGGTCGGGTACGAGCAGTACTTC
TRBV5-1	-	-	TRBJ1-4	CASSADGTEKLFF	TGCGCCAGCAGCGCAGACGGTACTGAAAAACTGTTTTTT
TRBV15	-	TRBD2	TRBJ2-3	CATSRTGLAGDTQYF	TGTGCCACCAGCAGAACGGGACTAGCGGGAGATACGCAGTATTTT
TRBV5-1	-	-	TRBJ2-3	CASSPRAGFITDTQYF	TGCGCCAGCAGCCCAAGAGCGGGCTTTATCACAGATACGCAGTATTTT
TRBV7-9	-	-	TRBJ1-6	CASSLEQYNSPLHF	TGTGCCAGCAGCTTAGAACAGTATAATTCACCCCTCCACTTT
TRBV5-1	-	TRBD1	TRBJ2-5	CASSYRTGGGETQYF	TGCGCCAGCAGCTACCGGACAGGGGGAGGGGAGACCCAGTACTTC
TRBV7-3	-	TRBD2	TRBJ2-1	CASSSSPASGVDEQFF	TGTGCCAGCAGCTCCTCCCCAGCTAGCGGGGTTGATGAGCAGTTCTTC
TRBV30	-	-	TRBJ1-1	CAWSLGRQAFF	TGTGCCTGGAGTCTCGGACGACAAGCTTTCTTT
TRBV6-1	-	-	TRBJ2-5	CASSSSPRETQYF	TGTGCCAGCAGTAGTTCCCCTCGGGAGACCCAGTACTTC
TRBV19	-	-	TRBJ2-7	CASSIGAANEQYF	TGTGCCAGTAGTATAGGTGCGGCGAACGAGCAGTACTTC
TRBV11-2	-	TRBD1	TRBJ2-2	CASSSGTGVRGELFF	TGTGCCAGCAGCTCTGGGACAGGGGTTAGGGGGGAGCTGTTTTTT
TRBV7-9	few	TRBD1	TRBJ1-2	CASSLANRGRGYTF	TGTGCCAGCAGCTTAGCGAACAGGGGACGCGGCTACACCTTC
TRBV7-9	-	-	TRBJ1-2	CASSPIWYGYTF	TGTGCCAGCAGCCCCATTTGGTATGGCTACACCTTC
TRBV5-1	-	TRBD1	TRBJ1-1	CASSLGVTGANTEAFF	TGCGCCAGCAGCTTGGGGGTGACAGGGGCGAACACTGAAGCTTTCTTT
TRBV28	-	-	TRBJ1-2	CASSLPGTPNYGYTF	TGTGCCAGCAGTTTACCAGGGACACCTAACTATGGCTACACCTTC
TRBV2	-	TRBD2	TRBJ2-5	CASSGLAEETQYF	TGTGCCAGCAGTGGACTAGCGGAAGAGACCCAGTACTTC
TRBV2	-	TRBD2	TRBJ2-2	CASSLSSGDFFGELFF	TGTGCCAGCAGCCTCAGTAGCGGGGACTTTTTCGGGGAGCTGTTTTTT
TRBV6-5	-	-	TRBJ2-3	CASSRDHSTDTQYF	TGTGCCAGCAGCCGGGACCACAGCACAGATACGCAGTATTTT
TRBV10-2	-	-	TRBJ1-1	CASRTRGNTEAFF	TGCGCCAGCAGGACGAGGGGGAACACTGAAGCTTTCTTT
TRBV5-1	-	TRBD2	TRBJ2-7	CASSRLAGGDHEQYF	TGCGCCAGCAGCCGACTAGCGGGAGGTGACCACGAGCAGTACTTC
TRBV10-3	once	-	TRBJ2-2	CAISPGHPRTGELFF	TGTGCCATCAGTCCGGGACACCCACGAACCGGGGAGCTGTTTTTT
TRBV5-6	-	TRBD1	TRBJ1-2	CASSPQGQGYYGYTF	TGTGCCAGCAGCCCGCAGGGACAGGGGTATTATGGCTACACCTTC
TRBV6-1	-	-	TRBJ1-5	CASRGNNQPQHF	TGTGCCAGCAGGGGGAACAATCAGCCCCAGCATTTT
TRBV20-1	-	-	TRBJ2-3	CSASRSDTQYF	TGCAGTGCTAGTCGTTCCGATACGCAGTATTTT
TRBV28	-	-	TRBJ2-1	CASRHRVYNEQFF	TGTGCCAGCCGGCACAGGGTCTACAATGAGCAGTTCTTC
TRBV5-1	-	TRBD1	TRBJ2-5	CASTTGTGEETQYF	TGCGCCAGTACTACCGGGACAGGGGAGGAGACCCAGTACTTC
TRBV27	-	TRBD1	TRBJ2-2	CASSIRDRLVGELFF	TGTGCCAGCAGTATCCGGGACAGGTTGGTCGGGGAGCTGTTTTTT
TRBV28	-	TRBD1	TRBJ2-3	CASSPRRLTGDTQYF	TGTGCCAGCAGTCCAAGGCGACTGACAGGGGATACGCAGTATTTT
TRBV6-4	-	TRBD1	TRBJ1-5	CASTEGGHQPQHF	TGTGCCAGCACCGAAGGGGGCCACCAGCCCCAGCATTTT
TRBV11-2	-	-	TRBJ2-1	CASSSVQGDYNEQFF	TGTGCCAGCAGCTCAGTTCAGGGTGACTACAATGAGCAGTTCTTC
TRBV28	-	TRBD1	TRBJ2-7	CAIETGLAQYF	TGTGCCATCGAGACAGGGTTGGCGCAGTACTTC
TRBV4-1	-	-	TRBJ1-3	CASSQDWTSSGNTIYF	TGCGCCAGCAGCCAAGATTGGACATCCTCTGGAAACACCATATATTTT
TRBV5-1	-	TRBD1	TRBJ2-1	CASSADRAAWNEQFF	TGCGCCAGCAGCGCTGACAGGGCGGCTTGGAATGAGCAGTTCTTC